This TCR beta chain was observed in a study of glioma-infiltrating T cells (dated by TCRdb to 2016 to 2017). Background on the whole study: Glioma tissue, non-neoplastic brain tissue and matched peripheral blood mononuclear cells were used as sources from which TCR alpha- and beta-chain repertoires were sequenced. To measure how far tissue and blood T-cell populations diverged, each tissue-infiltrating repertoire was compared against the peripheral blood repertoire of the same patient. Three low-grade glioma patients, roughly eight primary glioblastoma patients, and three non-glioma patients who contributed non-neoplastic brain tissue made up the paired cohort.

Results the study describes overall, beyond this receptor: Tissue and blood shared very few CDR3 sequences, a result attributed to high CDR3 diversity and limited sampling. VJ-independent divergence between tissue and blood was lower than expected in non-neoplastic patients but higher than expected in all gliomas, particularly low-grade gliomas. Group comparisons were based on small numbers of patients: three non-neoplastic, three low-grade glioma and roughly 8 glioblastoma patients.

TCR alpha and beta CDR3 regions were amplified with the iRepertoire nested amplicon-rescue multiplex PCR (arm-PCR) platform from RNA. The input for one-step reverse transcription and amplification was roughly 85-400 ng of tissue mRNA or PBMC total RNA. Following bead purification, Illumina adapters were added through a secondary multiplex PCR, and the libraries were then gel-purified between 200 and 400 bp. The libraries contained internal 6-nucleotide barcodes that were used for demultiplexing. The libraries were sequenced on an Illumina MiSeq using 2x220 or 2x250 nucleotide paired-end reads. The authors processed their data as follows. FLASH 1.2.11 was used to merge paired reads, and BWA-MEM then aligned the reads to the GRCh37 human genome before TRA and TRB reads were extracted. An IMGT-derived reference of cassette sequences and CDR3 motifs, with pseudogenes included, was used for V and J assignment. Reads were translated in three frames, and productive CDR3s were defined by a C…FGXG motif without stop codons. Unique combinations of V-J cassette pair and CDR3 amino acid sequence were defined as clonotypes. Reads were filtered by Hamming distance, with the threshold set by the sequence error rate of each sample in mapped regions. TCRdb's own reprocessing of the public reads used fastp at Q25 and MiXCR and kept productive beta chains. Every CDR3 protein is listed once, alongside the most common genes and DNA of its rows. TCRdb's processing, not the study's, gives the V and J calls here. The sample has 85,000 to 110,000 distinct CDR3 sequences on record, about 30% of them singletons. Approximately 46% of the sample is taken by the ten largest.

Comments on this clonotype: There is no known antigen for this receptor. No much larger clone exists at a distance of one base, and base qualities are not known.

V lost 0 bases and J lost 7 bases; the stretch between them is 16 bases long. CDR1 and CDR2, per the germline V gene, are MGHRA and YSYEKL. The CDR3 measures 17 amino acids from cysteine to phenylalanine. Of all the DNA, just the CDR3 is kept, 51 bases in frame from base 1. What was sequenced was glioma tissue, nonneoplastic brain tissue, or PBMCs (not recorded which). This receptor was identified in a human donor with low-grade glioma or glioblastoma, undergoing nonglioma brain surgery, or in good health (not recorded which). The sequence links TRBV4-1 to TRBJ1-6; no D gene call is confident. At the DNA level, the sequence is TGCGCCAGCAGCCAAGATCCAGTAGATTTCGCCAATTCACCCCTCCACTTT. It specifies CASSQDPVDFANSPLHF.